The 4 T cell receptor beta chains reported below all come from one sample, sequenced in a study of blood T cell repertoires in COVID-19. The method was immunoSEQ multiplex PCR; TCRdb's version includes in-frame clones alone and lacks a portion of them. The table records around 300,000 clones, about 90% of them present only once. Sequenced: PBMCs or T cells enriched from blood (not recorded which). The receptors shown here come from a woman aged 30 to 39 who had recovered from COVID-19.

V usage is TRBV28 and J usage is TRBJ2-3, with 7 bases fitting TRBD2. Germline V gene lookup returns CDR1 MDHEN and CDR2 SYDVKM. Trimming cost V 4 bases and J 5 bases; bases outside gene matches: 3. The CDR3 consists of 13 residues. CDR3: CASSWGGIDTQYF. The CDR3, as DNA: TGTGCCAGCAGTTGGGGGGGAATAGATACGCAGTATTTT. The full variable domain, completed using reference TRBV28 and TRBJ2-3, is DVKVTQSSRYLVKRTGEKVFLECVQDMDHENMFWYRQDPGLGLRLIYFSYDVKMKEKGDIPEGYSVSREKKERFSLILESASTNQTSMYLCASSWGGIDTQYFGPGTRLTVL.

The chain links TRBV10-3 to TRBJ1-1; D ambiguous. V was clipped by 11 bases and J by 0 bases, with 13 bases between them. CDR3 length: 13 residues. Germline lookup yields CDR1 ENHRY and CDR2 SYGVKD. CDR3 sequence reads: CAVGDFLNTEAFF. Here the CDR3 DNA reads TGTGCCGTCGGCGACTTTTTGAACACTGAAGCTTTCTTT.

As regards this clone: The sample carries other DNA sequences with the same CDR3. The J gene is TRBJ1-2, the V gene TRBV4-2; 8 positions match TRBD1. The V and J ends lost 3 bases and 2 bases, in that order; junction bases with no gene match: 5. From germline, CDR1 is LGHNA and CDR2 YNFKEQ. The CDR3 has 15 residues. CDR3 residues: CASSQEGQGNYGYTF. CDR3 nucleotide sequence: TGTGCCAGCAGCCAGGAAGGACAGGGAAACTATGGCTACACCTTC.

J is TRBJ1-5 and V is TRBV6-2 or TRBV6-3; the D gene is possibly TRBD1 (6 bases). Germline CDR1 reads MNHEY; CDR2 reads SVGEGT. The V and J ends lost 5 bases and 6 bases respectively, with 11 bases between them. The CDR3 has 13 amino acids. The CDR3 sequence is CASSPQGSQPQHF. The DNA for the CDR3 is TGTGCCAGCAGTCCACAGGGAAGTCAGCCCCAGCATTTT.